Shown below are 30 T cell receptor beta chains from a single sample sequenced in a study of cytomegalovirus exposure and HLA in healthy donors. This table comes from immunoSEQ multiplex PCR, and its TCRdb copy is limited to in-frame clones, with some not included. The repertoire holds fewer than 150,000 clones, with 88% as singletons. Sequencing used PBMCs. The receptors originated from a man aged 18 to 29 in good health and CMV-seronegative.

The rearrangement links TRBV5-4 to TRBJ2-4; 7 nucleotides match TRBD2. The CDR3 is 14 amino acids. Trimming took 3 bases from V and 6 from J; bases not matched to a gene: 6. Looked up from germline, CDR1 is SGHNT and CDR2 is YYREEE (reference sequence). The CDR3 DNA is TGTGCCAGCAGCTGGACTAGTAAAGGAAACATTCAGTACTTC. Encoded protein: CASSWTSKGNIQYF.

V is TRBV14 and J is TRBJ2-3; 9 bases line up with TRBD2. Germline CDR1 reads SGHDN; CDR2 reads FVKESK. CDR3 length: 16 residues. Germline trimming cut 0 bases from V and 3 bases from J; bases unmatched to any gene: 4. The CDR3 sequence: CASSQDSAGGTDTQYF. CDR3 in DNA: TGTGCCAGCAGCCAAGATAGCGCGGGAGGGACAGATACGCAGTATTTT.

The chain has TRBV11-2 and TRBJ2-7, with 8 bases identical to TRBD1. The V segment lost 4 bases and the J segment 2 bases; nucleotides outside the gene matches: 10. This CDR3 is 16 amino acids long. Germline V CDR1 and CDR2: SGHAT, FQNNGV. The CDR3 reads CASSSSRDRTPYEQYF. The DNA for the CDR3 is TGTGCCAGCAGCTCAAGTCGGGACAGGACACCCTACGAGCAGTACTTC.

The chain joins TRBV2 to TRBJ1-5; 7 nucleotides align to TRBD1. Germline trimming cut 5 bases from V and 6 bases from J; bases unmatched to any gene: 16. The CDR3 covers 17 residues. The germline gives CDR1 SNHLY, CDR2 FYNNEI. CDR3 region: CASSSGTAKISGQPQHF. CDR3 coding DNA: TGTGCCAGCAGTTCCGGGACAGCCAAGATCTCGGGTCAGCCCCAGCATTTT.

The chain joins TRBV20-1 to TRBJ1-1, with D hard to call. The germline V gene encodes CDR1 DFQATT and CDR2 SNEGSKA (reference sequence). The CDR3 covers 11 residues. V gave up 5 bases and J gave up 7 bases, with 11 bases separating them. CDR3 amino acids: CSADKKNEAFF. DNA of the CDR3: TGCAGTGCTGACAAAAAGAATGAAGCTTTCTTT.

V is TRBV19 and J is TRBJ2-5; TRBD2 matches 12 bases. The CDR3 sequence is 19 residues long. V trimming: 0 bases; J trimming: 4 bases; junction bases outside the gene matches: 12. Germline-derived CDR1 and CDR2 are LNHDA and SQIVND (reference sequence). The CDR3 bases are TGTGCCAGTAGTATAGACCTAGTGACTAGCGGGAGAAAGTCAGAGACCCAGTACTTC. Translation gives CASSIDLVTSGRKSETQYF.

The chain recombines TRBV11-2 with TRBJ2-7, with 9 bases matching TRBD2. The CDR3 has 16 amino acids. Germline V gene sequence: CDR1 SGHAT, CDR2 FQNNGV. The V and J ends lost 4 bases and 0 bases, in that order; junction bases with no gene match: 7. The CDR3 sequence: CASSSSRLADSYEQYF. As DNA, the CDR3 is TGTGCCAGCAGCTCCTCACGACTAGCGGACTCCTACGAGCAGTACTTC.

The V and J genes are TRBV6-5 and TRBJ1-1; 7 bases align to TRBD1. This CDR3 has 12 amino acids. Trimming at V came to 5 bases and at J to 4 bases, leaving 1 base not matched to a gene. The germline V gene encodes CDR1 MNHEY and CDR2 SVGAGI. The chain's CDR3 is CASSTGATEAFF. The CDR3 DNA reads TGTGCCAGCAGTACAGGGGCCACTGAAGCTTTCTTT.

The CDR3 sequence: CAWNKPSYNEQFF. The CDR3 DNA reads TGTGCCTGGAACAAACCGTCCTACAATGAGCAGTTCTTC. The chain carries TRBV30 and TRBJ2-1, with D uncertain. With 4 bases removed from V and 1 base from J, the gap between germline ends came to 8 bases. Germline values: CDR1 GTSNPN, CDR2 SVGIG (reference sequence). The CDR3 loop spans 13 amino acids.

The chain employs TRBV28 and TRBJ2-7; 12 nucleotides agree with TRBD1. The CDR3 has 15 residues. The J segment lost 5 bases and the V segment lost 3 bases, leaving 5 bases of the junction unmatched. CDR1 is MDHEN, CDR2 SYDVKM, per germline. DNA for the CDR3: TGTGCCAGCAGTTTCGTTGGGACAGGGGGCCACGAGCAGTACTTC. It is translated as CASSFVGTGGHEQYF. Based on the CDR3 plus reference TRBV28 and TRBJ2-7, the full variable domain is DVKVTQSSRYLVKRTGEKVFLECVQDMDHENMFWYRQDPGLGLRLIYFSYDVKMKEKGDIPEGYSVSREKKERFSLILESASTNQTSMYLCASSFVGTGGHEQYFGPGTRLTVT.

J is TRBJ2-3 and V is TRBV10-2, with 12 nucleotides matching TRBD1. This CDR3 spans 15 amino acids. V shed 3 bases and J 5 bases; nucleotides not matched to a gene: 3. Germline values: CDR1 WSHSY, CDR2 SAAADI. CDR3 sequence (DNA): TGCGCCAGCAGTGACGGGACAGGGGGCGTAGATACGCAGTATTTT. It translates to CASSDGTGGVDTQYF.

In this sample, this clone turned up once. The chain couples TRBV7-9 to TRBJ2-7; 7 nucleotides match TRBD2. The germline CDR1 and CDR2 sequences are SEHNR and FQNEAQ (reference sequence). The CDR3 is made up of 17 amino acids. V dropped 4 bases and J dropped 1; count of bases not matched to a gene: 13. DNA for the CDR3: TGTGCCAGCAGCTCAAAACGAGGACTAGGGCTTTCCTACGAGCAGTACTTC. Protein: CASSSKRGLGLSYEQYF.

There are a few counts of this clone. Here the CDR3 reads CASSALRTGGQTQYF. Here the CDR3 DNA reads TGTGCCAGCAGTGCACTTCGGACAGGGGGGCAGACCCAGTACTTC. This chain connects TRBV27 to TRBJ2-5, with 10 bases aligning to TRBD1. Germline-derived CDR1 and CDR2 are MNHEY and SMNVEV (reference sequence). J was trimmed by 6 bases and V by 5 bases; bases with no gene match: 9. This CDR3 is built from 15 residues.

The chain links TRBV7-2 to TRBJ1-5; D not resolved. The CDR3 runs to 16 residues. V was pared by 1 base and J by 4 bases, with 14 bases between. Germline V gene lookup returns CDR1 SGHTA and CDR2 FQGNSA. In nucleotides, the CDR3 is TGTGCCAGCAGCTTAGTAGCGGGAAAAGGGAATCAGCCCCAGCATTTT. It encodes CASSLVAGKGNQPQHF.

This clone showed up just a few times. The chain uses TRBV28 and TRBJ2-1, with D perhaps TRBD2 (7 bases). The V end was cut by 5 bases, the J end by 2 bases, with 16 bases between. Per the germline V gene, CDR1 is MDHEN and CDR2 is SYDVKM. The CDR3 is made up of 16 amino acids. The CDR3 DNA is TGTGCCAGCAGTCTTCGGCGGGGGCCGCCCTACAATGAGCAGTTCTTC. It translates to CASSLRRGPPYNEQFF.

The CDR3 bases are TGTGCCAGCAGGGGACTAAGTGGGTACAATGAGCAGTTCTTC. Protein product: CASRGLSGYNEQFF. The chain combines TRBV2 with TRBJ2-1, with TRBD2 matching over 7 bases. The germline V gene encodes CDR1 SNHLY and CDR2 FYNNEI. Trimming cost V 6 bases and J 4 bases; bases outside gene matches: 6. The CDR3 is made up of 14 amino acids.

The CDR3 protein is CASRPVRLWNTGELFF. The CDR3 nucleotides are TGTGCCAGCAGGCCCGTCAGGCTCTGGAACACCGGGGAGCTGTTTTTT. The chain combines TRBV28 with TRBJ2-2; D remains ambiguous. Per germline, CDR1 MDHEN and CDR2 SYDVKM. The CDR3 length is 16 residues. V was clipped by 6 bases and J by 1 base, with 15 bases between them.

This clone is a singleton in its sample. The V and J genes are TRBV5-4 and TRBJ2-3, with TRBD2 matching 8 bases. Germline values: CDR1 SGHNT, CDR2 YYREEE (reference sequence). The J segment lost 2 bases and the V segment lost 1 base, leaving 6 bases of the junction unmatched. The CDR3 totals 16 residues. CDR3 nucleotide sequence: TGTGCCAGCAGCTTGTCATCCGGGGGGGTCACAGATACGCAGTATTTT. Protein: CASSLSSGGVTDTQYF. The whole variable domain, remainder taken from reference TRBV5-4 and TRBJ2-3, is ETGVTQSPTHLIKTRGQQVTLRCSSQSGHNTVSWYQQALGQGPQFIFQYYREEENGRGNFPPRFSGLQFPNYSSELNVNALELDDSALYLCASSLSSGGVTDTQYFGPGTRLTVL.

V gene TRBV29-1 combines with J gene TRBJ2-3; 10 bases fit TRBD1. This CDR3 contains 16 residues. The trim removed 6 bases at V and 1 base at J, leaving 10 bases unmatched. From germline, CDR1 is SQVTM and CDR2 ANQGSEA. This CDR3 is CSVLRDRGLRTDTQYF. CDR3 nucleotides: TGCAGCGTGCTCCGGGACAGGGGATTGCGCACAGATACGCAGTATTTT.

The chain uses TRBV28 and TRBJ1-1; D not certain. This CDR3 has 14 amino acids. V lost 5 bases and J 2 bases, leaving 12 bases between the germline ends. Germline CDR1 is MDHEN and CDR2 is SYDVKM. The CDR3 here is CASSLHQANTEAFF. The CDR3 coding sequence is TGTGCCAGCAGTCTCCATCAGGCCAACACTGAAGCTTTCTTT.

This chain connects TRBV6-6 to TRBJ2-5; TRBD2 aligns across 8 bases. The CDR3 length is 14 residues. Germline CDR1 and CDR2: MNHNY and SVGAGI (reference sequence). The ends lost 6 bases at V and 5 bases at J; junction bases unmatched: 8. Written as DNA, the CDR3 is TGTGCCAGCAGCCAGCGGGGGTCGGAGGAGACCCAGTACTTC. It codes for CASSQRGSEETQYF.

With respect to this clone: The sample carries other DNA sequences with the same CDR3. The chain couples TRBV11-2 to TRBJ2-7, with 7 bases lining up with TRBD1. This CDR3 contains 15 residues. Germline CDR1 SGHAT, CDR2 FQNNGV. The ends lost 5 bases at V and 1 base at J; junction bases unmatched: 8. The CDR3, as DNA: TGTGCCAGCAGCGGCCAGGGGGTTACTTCCTACGAGCAGTACTTC. This sequence encodes CASSGQGVTSYEQYF. The full variable domain, in which reference TRBV11-2 and TRBJ2-7 provide the parts outside the CDR3, is EAGVAQSPRYKIIEKRQSVAFWCNPISGHATLYWYQQILGQGPKLLIQFQNNGVVDDSQLPKDRFSAERLKGVDSTLKIQPAKLEDSAVYLCASSGQGVTSYEQYFGPGTRLTVT.

The V and J genes are TRBV5-1 and TRBJ2-2; weak D call: TRBD1 (6 bases). The V end lost 4 bases, the J end lost 7 bases, and 17 bases lay between the germline ends. This CDR3 comprises 15 residues. Germline assignment: CDR1 SGHRS and CDR2 YFSETQ. The CDR3 sequence: CASSPVGGSIGELFF. CDR3 DNA: TGCGCCAGCAGCCCGGTAGGGGGATCGATCGGGGAGCTGTTTTTT.

This chain connects TRBV11-2 to TRBJ2-5; TRBD2 aligns across 9 bases. CDR1 and CDR2 (germline): SGHAT, FQNNGV. The CDR3 is 16 amino acids. V was pared by 1 base and J by 2 bases, with 5 bases of the junction left unmatched. CDR3 amino acids: CASSLVAGAKQETQYF. CDR3 in DNA: TGTGCCAGCAGCTTAGTAGCGGGGGCGAAACAAGAGACCCAGTACTTC.

This chain uses TRBV18 with TRBJ1-3; D not certain. V was shortened by 0 bases and J by 1 base, with 7 bases between the two germline ends. Germline-derived CDR1 and CDR2 are KGHSH and LQKENI. The CDR3 extends over 15 amino acids. The CDR3 DNA is TGTGCCAGCTCACCACCAGGAGGGTCTGGAAACACCATATATTTT. It is translated as CASSPPGGSGNTIYF.

This chain links TRBV19 with TRBJ1-5, with a tentative D call TRBD1 (5 bases). Germline V lookup: CDR1 LNHDA, CDR2 SQIVND (reference sequence). The CDR3 has 15 residues. The ends were cut back, 4 bases at V and 3 bases at J, with 13 bases in the middle. CDR3 amino acids: CASSTSLDNNQPQHF. In nucleotides, the CDR3 is TGTGCCAGTAGTACCTCTTTGGACAACAATCAGCCCCAGCATTTT.

V is TRBV27 and J is TRBJ2-1, with 7 bases matching TRBD2. With 3 bases clipped from V and 7 bases from J, the junction kept 9 bases outside the gene matches. Germline CDR1 reads MNHEY; CDR2 reads SMNVEV (reference sequence). The CDR3 spans 15 residues. CDR3: CASSLLRERYNEQFF. The CDR3 coding sequence is TGTGCCAGCAGTTTGTTGCGGGAGCGGTATAATGAGCAGTTCTTC.

This chain links TRBV10-2 with TRBJ1-1; D possibly corresponds to TRBD1 (5 bases). The CDR3 is 11 residues long. With 5 bases removed from V and 11 bases from J, the gap between germline ends came to 12 bases. The germline gives CDR1 WSHSY, CDR2 SAAADI. The DNA of the CDR3 is TGCGCCAGCAGTCAGTGGGGGGAGGCTTTCTTT. The encoded protein is CASSQWGEAFF.

V usage is TRBV5-1 and J usage is TRBJ2-3; D is undetermined. The V and J ends lost 5 bases and 0 bases respectively, with 10 bases between them. Germline assignment: CDR1 SGHRS and CDR2 YFSETQ. This CDR3 is 14 amino acids long. CDR3 nucleotide sequence: TGCGCCAGCAGTTTAAGACTGAGCACAGATACGCAGTATTTT. It specifies CASSLRLSTDTQYF.

This clone was observed once. The chain has TRBV6-4 and TRBJ2-1; 15 bases fit TRBD2. Germline assignment: CDR1 MRHNA and CDR2 SNTAGT. The length of the CDR3 is 15 residues. The V gene end was trimmed by 6 bases and the J gene end by 5 bases; junction bases not matched to a gene: 2. CDR3 residues: CASRGTSGGNNEQFF. The CDR3 DNA sequence: TGTGCCAGCAGGGGGACTAGCGGGGGGAACAATGAGCAGTTCTTC.